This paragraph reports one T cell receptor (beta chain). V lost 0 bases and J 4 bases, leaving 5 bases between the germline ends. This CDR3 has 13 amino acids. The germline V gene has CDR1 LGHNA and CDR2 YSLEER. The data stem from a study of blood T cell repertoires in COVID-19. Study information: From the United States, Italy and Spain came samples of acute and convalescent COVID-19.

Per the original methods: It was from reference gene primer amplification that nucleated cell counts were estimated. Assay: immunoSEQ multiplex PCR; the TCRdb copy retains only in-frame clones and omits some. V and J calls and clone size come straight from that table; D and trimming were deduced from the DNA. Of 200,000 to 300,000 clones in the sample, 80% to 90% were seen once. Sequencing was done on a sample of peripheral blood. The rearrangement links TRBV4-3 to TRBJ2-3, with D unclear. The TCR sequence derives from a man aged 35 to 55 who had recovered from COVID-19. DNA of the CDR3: TGCGCCAGCAGCCAAGAATTCTCAGATACGCAGTATTTT. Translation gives CASSQEFSDTQYF.